This entry lists 30 T cell receptor beta chains sequenced from one sample in a study of PD-1 blockade in classical Hodgkin lymphoma. The time point: cycle 4 day 1 (C4D1), after more than five weeks of nivolumab. Exposure to brentuximab vedotin varied, and each patient had relapsed following autologous stem cell transplantation. Sequencing was performed with immunoSEQ multiplex PCR; in TCRdb, only in-frame clones are kept and a portion is missing. Of about 27,000 clones in the sample, about 72% were seen once. The source was peripheral blood mononuclear cells (PBMCs), collected before the fourth cycle of nivolumab. These receptors came from a human donor with classical Hodgkin lymphoma.

The V and J genes are TRBV11-3 and TRBJ2-3; 8 nucleotides agree with TRBD1. CDR3 length: 16 amino acids. The germline CDR1 and CDR2 sequences are SGHNT and YENEEA. With 4 bases clipped from V and 3 bases from J, the junction kept 9 bases outside the gene matches. CDR3 amino acids: CASSSRGRGLTDTQYF. DNA for the CDR3: TGTGCCAGCAGCTCAAGGGGCAGGGGGCTTACAGATACGCAGTATTTT.

This clone occurred a few times. V usage is TRBV5-4 and J usage is TRBJ1-2; D uncertain. The CDR3 totals 13 residues. Germline CDR1 SGHNT, CDR2 YYREEE (reference sequence). The germline V and J ends were trimmed by 4 bases and 7 bases, with 14 bases remaining between them. The CDR3 bases are TGTGCCAGCAGCCCGAACGGGGTACCTGGCTACACCTTC. Encoded protein: CASSPNGVPGYTF.

There are a few counts of this clone. The gene calls are TRBV5-1 and TRBJ2-2, with 11 bases that match TRBD2. Germline lookup yields CDR1 SGHRS and CDR2 YFSETQ. Losses at the gene ends were 0 bases for V and 0 bases for J; bases not matched to a gene: 1. The CDR3 has 17 residues. The CDR3 DNA sequence: TGCGCCAGCAGCTTGGGACTAGCGGGGACGAACACCGGGGAGCTGTTTTTT. It yields the protein CASSLGLAGTNTGELFF.

This sequence joins TRBV6-5 and TRBJ2-6; TRBD2 matches at 7 bases. The V gene's germline CDR1 is MNHEY and CDR2 SVGAGI. CDR3 size: 14 residues. With V trimmed by 7 bases and J by 4 bases, 4 bases remained unmatched. CDR3 in amino acids: CASKRGTGANVLTF. CDR3 sequence (DNA): TGTGCCAGCAAGCGGGGTACCGGGGCCAACGTCCTGACTTTC.

CDR3 coding DNA: TGTGCCAGCAGCTTAGATGGACAGCGCTCCTACGAGCAGTACTTC. It codes for CASSLDGQRSYEQYF. The V and J genes are TRBV7-2 and TRBJ2-7; weak D call: TRBD1 (6 bases). V lost 1 base and J 0 bases, leaving 10 bases between the germline ends. The germline V gene encodes CDR1 SGHTA and CDR2 FQGNSA. The CDR3 extends over 15 amino acids.

This chain links TRBV29-1 with TRBJ1-1, with D unclear. V was clipped by 2 bases and J by 1 base, with 2 bases between them. Germline lookup yields CDR1 SQVTM and CDR2 ANQGSEA. The CDR3 has 11 residues. The CDR3 DNA reads as TGCAGCGTTGAACCGAACACTGAAGCTTTCTTT. This codes for CSVEPNTEAFF.

The chain carries TRBV9 and TRBJ2-3, with 9 bases matching TRBD2. V was pared by 0 bases and J by 4 bases, with 3 bases of the junction left unmatched. The CDR3 runs 15 residues. Per the germline V gene, CDR1 is SGDLS and CDR2 is YYNGEE. In nucleotides, the CDR3 is TGTGCCAGCAGCGTAGGCGGGAGGGAGGCAGATACGCAGTATTTT. This translates into CASSVGGREADTQYF.

The J gene is TRBJ2-1, the V gene TRBV27, with TRBD1 as a possible D gene (5 bases). With 5 bases removed from V and 3 bases from J, the gap between germline ends came to 8 bases. The CDR3 consists of 13 residues. CDR1 is MNHEY and CDR2 is SMNVEV in the germline V gene (reference sequence). CDR3 DNA sequence: TGTGCCAGCAGTCTTAGGGGCTACAATGAGCAGTTCTTC. Its protein is CASSLRGYNEQFF.

This clone was counted a few times. The chain has TRBV30 and TRBJ1-3; unclear D gene. This CDR3 comprises 13 residues. V lost 4 bases to trimming and J lost 0 bases, with 7 bases between them. CDR1 GTSNPN and CDR2 SVGIG come from the germline V gene (reference sequence). CDR3 coding DNA: TGTGCCTGGAACGCGAACTCTGGAAACACCATATATTTT. This translates into CAWNANSGNTIYF.

The chain uses TRBV2 and TRBJ2-3, with TRBD2 matching over 10 bases. CDR1 and CDR2 (germline): SNHLY, FYNNEI. The CDR3 extends over 15 amino acids. V shed 7 bases and J 0 bases; nucleotides not matched to a gene: 4. DNA for the CDR3: TGTGCCAGCAAACTGACTAGCGGGAGCACAGATACGCAGTATTTT. Amino acid sequence: CASKLTSGSTDTQYF.

In this sample, this clone turned up once. The J gene is TRBJ1-5, the V gene TRBV19, with 9 bases lining up with TRBD1. This CDR3 has 16 amino acids. The germline gives CDR1 LNHDA, CDR2 SQIVND (reference sequence). V was pared by 6 bases and J by 2 bases, with 8 bases of the junction left unmatched. As DNA, the CDR3 is TGTGCCAGTAGGCACCGGGACAGGGCGGGCAATCAGCCCCAGCATTTT. Amino acid sequence: CASRHRDRAGNQPQHF.

The chain links TRBV6-5 to TRBJ2-1, with 9 bases aligning to TRBD2. CDR1 MNHEY and CDR2 SVGAGI come from the germline V gene. CDR3 size: 15 residues. The junction had 10 bases not matched to a gene; V was cut back by 5 bases and J by 8 bases. The CDR3 region is CASSPLAGTVDEQFF. In DNA form, the CDR3 reads TGTGCCAGCAGTCCTCTAGCGGGGACCGTCGATGAGCAGTTCTTC.

The chain uses TRBV27 and TRBJ2-5; 12 bases line up with TRBD1. Germline V lookup: CDR1 MNHEY, CDR2 SMNVEV (reference sequence). The CDR3 loop spans 17 amino acids. The junction had 12 bases not matched to a gene; V was cut back by 4 bases and J by 6 bases. The CDR3 loop is CASSSLGQGAMGKTQYF. In nucleotides, the CDR3 is TGTGCCAGCAGTTCCCTGGGACAGGGGGCAATGGGAAAGACCCAGTACTTC.

The gene calls are TRBV20-1 and TRBJ2-7, with no clear D. There are 11 residues in the CDR3. The V end was cut by 4 bases, the J end by 3 bases, with 7 bases between. CDR1 and CDR2 from the germline V gene are DFQATT and SNEGSKA (reference sequence). The CDR3 region has the DNA TGCAGTGCTAAAGGCAGCTACGAGCAGTACTTC. Residues: CSAKGSYEQYF.

V is TRBV2 and J is TRBJ2-3; D unclear. CDR3 length: 11 residues. The V end lost 4 bases, the J end lost 7 bases, and 6 bases lay between the germline ends. Germline V gene sequence: CDR1 SNHLY, CDR2 FYNNEI. In nucleotides, the CDR3 is TGTGCCAGCAGTGCCGGAAATACGCAGTATTTT. Protein sequence: CASSAGNTQYF.

This clone is labeled as medium-sized. The V and J genes are TRBV27 and TRBJ1-2; D is uncertain. CDR3 size: 15 residues. Germline V gene data show CDR1 as MNHEY and CDR2 as SMNVEV (reference sequence). V was shortened by 5 bases and J by 6 bases, with 19 bases between the two germline ends. This CDR3 is CASSPRSAHTDGYTF. The DNA of the CDR3 is TGTGCCAGCAGTCCCCGCAGCGCACACACTGATGGCTACACCTTC.

The V and J genes are TRBV4-1 and TRBJ2-1, with D perhaps assigned TRBD1 or TRBD2 (5 bases each). The CDR3 consists of 16 residues. Germline-derived CDR1 and CDR2 are MGHRA and YSYEKL. V was pared by 3 bases and J by 2 bases, with 14 bases between. In DNA form, the CDR3 reads TGCGCCAGCAGCCACCCCCGGGACCCCCCCTACAATGAGCAGTTCTTC. This sequence encodes CASSHPRDPPYNEQFF.

The chain combines TRBV30 with TRBJ2-1; no clear D. Trimming shortened V by 1 base and J by 5 bases, and 3 bases separated the two germline ends. The CDR3 runs to 11 residues. Per the germline V gene, CDR1 is GTSNPN and CDR2 is SVGIG (reference sequence). The CDR3 is CAWSANNEQFF. The CDR3 DNA reads as TGTGCCTGGAGTGCGAACAATGAGCAGTTCTTC.

This clone was seen more than once but under ten times. The chain couples TRBV7-2 to TRBJ2-7; D not certain. The CDR3 is 12 residues long. The germline V and J ends were trimmed by 0 bases and 5 bases, with 5 bases remaining between them. Germline V gives CDR1 SGHTA, CDR2 FQGNSA. CDR3 residues: CASSLASHEQYF. The CDR3 DNA is TGTGCCAGCAGCTTAGCATCCCACGAGCAGTACTTC.

The chain joins TRBV6-5 to TRBJ2-7, with 10 bases that match TRBD1. The CDR3 is made up of 12 amino acids. Germline V CDR1 and CDR2: MNHEY, SVGAGI. Trimming at V came to 2 bases and at J to 11 bases, leaving 3 bases not matched to a gene. This CDR3 reads CASSYKGQGEYF. Written as DNA, the CDR3 is TGTGCCAGCAGTTACAAAGGACAGGGGGAGTACTTC.

This sequence joins TRBV5-1 and TRBJ2-7; D gene uncertain. This CDR3 spans 13 amino acids. Germline assignment: CDR1 SGHRS and CDR2 YFSETQ. V was cut by 3 bases and J by 4 bases, with 11 bases left in between. The CDR3 sequence: CASSSQPQYEQYF. CDR3 coding DNA: TGCGCCAGCAGCTCCCAACCCCAATACGAGCAGTACTTC. Supplemented by reference TRBV5-1 and TRBJ2-7, the full variable domain reads KAGVTQTPRYLIKTRGQQVTLSCSPISGHRSVSWYQQTPGQGLQFLFEYFSETQRNKGNFPGRFSGRQFSNSRSEMNVSTLELGDSALYLCASSSQPQYEQYFGPGTRLTVT.

The rearrangement links TRBV29-1 to TRBJ2-1, with D possibly matching TRBD1 (5 bases). There are 11 residues in the CDR3. V lost 7 bases, J lost 3 bases, and 7 bases lay in between. Germline-derived CDR1 and CDR2 are SQVTM and ANQGSEA. The CDR3: CSADSYNEQFF. CDR3 DNA sequence: TGCAGCGCTGACAGCTACAATGAGCAGTTCTTC.

The rearrangement links TRBV27 to TRBJ2-7; 11 bases map to TRBD1. In germline, CDR1 is MNHEY, CDR2 SMNVEV (reference sequence). The CDR3 spans 20 residues. The V and J ends lost 1 base and 3 bases, in that order; junction bases with no gene match: 17. The CDR3: CASSLYSGQGATPTVYEQYF. CDR3 nucleotides: TGTGCCAGCAGTTTATATTCAGGACAGGGGGCCACGCCGACCGTCTACGAGCAGTACTTC.

Details on this clone: Other DNA sequences of this sample code for an identical CDR3. This rearrangement joins TRBV18 to TRBJ1-1; 7 bases agree with TRBD1. The CDR3 spans 14 residues. Per germline, CDR1 KGHSH and CDR2 LQKENI. V was clipped by 3 bases and J by 1 base; unmatched bases: 2. CDR3 amino acids: CASSPGTENTEAFF. CDR3 coding DNA: TGTGCCAGCTCACCGGGGACAGAGAACACTGAAGCTTTCTTT. Full variable domain (outside the CDR3, taken from reference TRBV18 and TRBJ1-1): NAGVMQNPRHLVRRRGQEARLRCSPMKGHSHVYWYRQLPEEGLKFMVYLQKENIIDESGMPKERFSAEFPKEGPSILRIQQVVRGDSAAYFCASSPGTENTEAFFGQGTRLTVV.

J is TRBJ1-1 and V is TRBV4-3; D possibly corresponds to TRBD1 (5 bases). The CDR3 length is 15 residues. V shed 1 base and J shed 7 bases, with 16 bases lying between them. CDR1 is LGHNA, CDR2 YSLEER, per germline. In DNA, the CDR3 is TGCGCCAGCAGCCAAGCCCAGTGGGGCCCGATTGAAGCTTTCTTT. Protein sequence: CASSQAQWGPIEAFF.

This clone rates as medium-sized. This chain links TRBV7-9 with TRBJ2-1; D gene unclear. Trimming took off 0 bases at V and 5 bases at J, with 14 bases between the two ends. This CDR3 is 16 amino acids long. Germline loops: CDR1 SEHNR, CDR2 FQNEAQ (reference sequence). The CDR3 DNA is TGTGCCAGCAGCTTAGCGCCGGGCAGGTTTAACAATGAGCAGTTCTTC. Protein: CASSLAPGRFNNEQFF.

The chain's CDR3 is CASSLGTSGAQETQYF. In DNA form, the CDR3 reads TGTGCCAGCAGCCTCGGGACTAGCGGGGCACAAGAGACCCAGTACTTC. The chain couples TRBV7-9 to TRBJ2-5, with TRBD2 identical over 13 bases. This CDR3 spans 16 amino acids. Germline assignment: CDR1 SEHNR and CDR2 FQNEAQ (reference sequence). The J segment lost 2 bases and the V segment lost 5 bases, leaving 5 bases of the junction unmatched.

The rearrangement links TRBV30 to TRBJ1-2; D may be TRBD1 (6 bases). The CDR3 is made up of 15 amino acids. Trimming stripped 0 bases from V and 8 bases from J, with 19 bases between. Germline V lookup: CDR1 GTSNPN, CDR2 SVGIG (reference sequence). CDR3 in DNA: TGTGCCTGGAGTGTACTAGTTCCAGGGGCAGGAGGCTACACCTTC. Its translation is CAWSVLVPGAGGYTF.

The V gene is TRBV28, the J gene TRBJ2-7, with TRBD2 matching over 7 bases. Germline V gene data show CDR1 as MDHEN and CDR2 as SYDVKM. The CDR3 sequence is 16 residues long. The V gene end was trimmed by 4 bases and the J gene end by 1 base; junction bases not matched to a gene: 10. The CDR3 bases are TGTGCCAGCAGTTCCTGGGCCCGGGAGGTGTCCTACGAGCAGTACTTC. This encodes CASSSWAREVSYEQYF.

V is TRBV5-1 and J is TRBJ2-1; D may be TRBD2 (6 bases). The V gene's germline CDR1 is SGHRS and CDR2 YFSETQ. The CDR3 consists of 15 residues. Trimming shortened V by 0 bases and J by 0 bases, and 7 bases separated the two germline ends. The CDR3 is CASSLAGVSYNEQFF. The CDR3 DNA sequence: TGCGCCAGCAGCTTGGCGGGGGTCTCCTACAATGAGCAGTTCTTC.